This T cell receptor beta chain derives from a study of glioma-infiltrating T cells after dendritic cell vaccination. The repertoire was sequenced with immunoSEQ multiplex PCR; TCRdb's copy has only in-frame clones and lacks some. Among almost 90,000 clones listed, around 83% were seen once. J lost 2 bases, V lost 7 bases, and 4 bases had no gene match. CDR3 size: 13 residues. Germline V gene lookup returns CDR1 SNHLY and CDR2 FYNNEI. Time point in this sample: after dendritic cell vaccination, including at tumor progression/relapse. None of the glioblastoma patients had an isocitrate dehydrogenase mutation. As for this clone: As yet, its antigen is unknown.

Findings and caveats of the study: Complete blood and tumor specimen sets were limited to few patients.

The starting material was blood, obtained after dendritic cell vaccination. The rearrangement joins TRBV2 to TRBJ2-5; 7 bases match TRBD2. The clonotype was recovered from a human donor with glioblastoma. DNA for the CDR3: TGTGCCAGCAAGCTAGCGGATCAAGAGACCCAGTACTTC. Encoded protein: CASKLADQETQYF. The full variable domain, its missing parts supplied by reference TRBV2 and TRBJ2-5, is EPEVTQTPSHQVTQMGQEVILRCVPISNHLYFYWYRQILGQKVEFLVSFYNNEISEKSEIFDDQFSVERPDGSNFTLKIRSTKLEDSAMYFCASKLADQETQYFGPGTRLLVL.